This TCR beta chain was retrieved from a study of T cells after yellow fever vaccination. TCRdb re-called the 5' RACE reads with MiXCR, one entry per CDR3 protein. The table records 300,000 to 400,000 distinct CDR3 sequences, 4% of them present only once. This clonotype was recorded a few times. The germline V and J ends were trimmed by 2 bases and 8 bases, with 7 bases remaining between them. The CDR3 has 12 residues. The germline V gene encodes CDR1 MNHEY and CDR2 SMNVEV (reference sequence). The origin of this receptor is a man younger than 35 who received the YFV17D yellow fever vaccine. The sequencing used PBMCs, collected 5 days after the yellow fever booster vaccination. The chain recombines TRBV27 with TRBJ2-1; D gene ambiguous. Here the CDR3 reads CASSLIGYEQFF. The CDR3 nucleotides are TGTGCCAGCAGTTTAATCGGGTATGAGCAGTTCTTC.